A selection of T cell receptor beta chains follows, all from one sample in a study of blood T cells in healthy people across ages. A single record per CDR3 protein comes from TCRdb applying MiXCR to the 5' RACE reads. Of approximately 900,000 distinct CDR3 sequences in the sample, roughly 50% are singletons; the top ten hold under 15%. Sequenced material: blood. The receptors were sampled from a man aged 25-40 years in good health. CDR3s include the opening cysteine and the closing phenylalanine or tryptophan. A D gene is named only where the DNA matches it firmly. For some rows the clone size is stated as once, few or many, or as a class when expanded; others skip it.

size	length	D	V	J	CDR3	DNA
-	15	TRBD1	TRBV2	TRBJ2-3	CASRGTGLNTDTQYF	TGTGCCAGCAGGGGGACAGGGCTCAACACAGATACGCAGTATTTT
-	12	-	TRBV10-3	TRBJ2-7	CAIRRTGYEQYF	TGTGCCATCAGGAGGACGGGGTACGAGCAGTACTTC
few	12	-	TRBV3-1	TRBJ1-2	CASSQTSGGYTF	TGTGCCAGCAGCCAGACAAGCGGTGGCTACACCTTC
-	15	-	TRBV7-3	TRBJ2-1	CASSEARSSYNEQFF	TGTGCCAGCAGCGAGGCCCGGAGCTCCTACAATGAGCAGTTCTTC
-	16	-	TRBV6-2/TRBV6-3	TRBJ2-7	CASSYSIGGAEDEQYF	TGTGCCAGCAGTTACTCGATTGGTGGGGCCGAAGACGAGCAGTACTTC
few	13	-	TRBV4-3	TRBJ1-1	CASSQDGGRKAFF	TGCGCCAGCAGCCAAGATGGAGGCAGGAAGGCTTTCTTT
-	15	-	TRBV6-6	TRBJ2-4	CASSYNQGGQNIQYF	TGTGCCAGCAGTTACAATCAGGGCGGCCAAAACATTCAGTACTTC
-	14	TRBD2	TRBV27	TRBJ2-7	CASKNGEGAYEQYF	TGTGCCAGCAAAAACGGGGAGGGAGCCTACGAGCAGTACTTC
once	15	TRBD2	TRBV7-8	TRBJ2-3	CASSITSGRTDTQYF	TGTGCCAGCAGTATCACTAGCGGCCGCACAGATACGCAGTATTTT
-	16	-	TRBV4-2	TRBJ1-1	CASSQVGGITGIEAFF	TGTGCCAGCAGCCAAGTAGGAGGGATTACAGGAATTGAAGCTTTCTTT
many	14	-	TRBV20-1	TRBJ2-4	CSARDELAKNIQYF	TGCAGTGCTAGAGACGAACTAGCCAAAAACATTCAGTACTTC
few	17	-	TRBV21-1	TRBJ2-1	CASSRIPNRGQDNEQFF	TGTGCCAGCAGCAGGATTCCAAACAGGGGGCAGGACAATGAGCAGTTCTTC
few	12	-	TRBV20-1	TRBJ1-2	CSAPPGDYGYTF	TGCAGTGCTCCACCGGGGGACTATGGCTACACCTTC
-	17	-	TRBV12-3/TRBV12-4	TRBJ1-5	CASSLLPSRGLNQPQHF	TGTGCCAGCAGTTTATTGCCGTCGCGGGGCCTCAATCAGCCCCAGCATTTT
-	18	-	TRBV4-3	TRBJ2-5	CASSQDREEQSVAETQYF	TGCGCCAGCAGCCAAGATCGCGAGGAACAGTCGGTGGCGGAGACCCAGTACTTC